This T cell receptor beta chain was profiled in a study of T cell responses to AZD1222 COVID-19 vaccine. Trimming took 5 bases from V and 6 from J, leaving 16 bases between them. This CDR3 region has 15 residues. Germline lookup yields CDR1 SEHNR and CDR2 FQNEAQ (reference sequence). Produced via immunoSEQ multiplex PCR; TCRdb's table is partial and in-frame only. The table lists 150,000 to 200,000 clones, about 94% of them singletons. General observations from the study: Donor demographics were predominantly white British with a female majority; clonal diversity may be underestimated. Increased Spike-specific TCR breadth and depth were observed after two AZD1222 doses.

This clone was observed a single time. Its antigen remains unidentified. The missing conserved phenylalanine or tryptophan at the end of this CDR3 makes a read error likely. This specimen consisted of peripheral blood, obtained 28 days after the second AZD1222 dose. The rearrangement joins TRBV7-9 to TRBJ2-2, with D maybe TRBD2 (5 bases). This receptor was identified in an adult who received the AZD1222 COVID-19 vaccine. CDR3 loop: CASSPPRGRAGELFL. CDR3 DNA sequence: TGTGCCAGCAGCCCCCCCCGCGGGCGGGCCGGGGAGCTGTTTCTT.